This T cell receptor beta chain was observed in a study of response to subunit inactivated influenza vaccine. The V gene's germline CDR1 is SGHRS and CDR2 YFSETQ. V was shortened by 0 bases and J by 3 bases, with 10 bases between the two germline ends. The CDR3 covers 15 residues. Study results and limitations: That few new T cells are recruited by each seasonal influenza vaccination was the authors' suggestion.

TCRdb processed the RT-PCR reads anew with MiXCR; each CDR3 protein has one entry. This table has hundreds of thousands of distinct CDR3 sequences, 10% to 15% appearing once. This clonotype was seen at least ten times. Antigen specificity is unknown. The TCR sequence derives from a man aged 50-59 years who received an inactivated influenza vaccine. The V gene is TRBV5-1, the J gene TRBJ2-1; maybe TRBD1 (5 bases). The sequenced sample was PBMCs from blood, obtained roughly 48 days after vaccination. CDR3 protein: CASSLEAGHYNEQFF. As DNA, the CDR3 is TGCGCCAGCAGCTTGGAGGCAGGACACTACAATGAGCAGTTCTTC. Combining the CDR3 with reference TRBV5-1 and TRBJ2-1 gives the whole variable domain KAGVTQTPRYLIKTRGQQVTLSCSPISGHRSVSWYQQTPGQGLQFLFEYFSETQRNKGNFPGRFSGRQFSNSRSEMNVSTLELGDSALYLCASSLEAGHYNEQFFGPGTRLTVL.